These T cell receptor beta chains were read from a single sample in a study of vaccination and CD4 T cells after COVID-19. Antigens for these TCRs are unknown. MiXCR, applied by TCRdb to the PCR reads, yields one record per CDR3 protein. Altogether about 17,000 distinct CDR3 sequences are present, 51% being singletons, with the ten largest covering less than 25%. Here the sequenced sample was CD4+ T cells from blood, cultured in vitro, taken about 7 months after SARS-CoV-2 vaccination. The receptors here all came from a human donor who had recovered from COVID-19. Each CDR3 is given with its conserved first and last residue. Only part of the rows carry a size: once, few, many, or a class if the clone is expanded.

j_gene,abundance,v_gene,len,CDR3aa
TRBJ1-5,NA,TRBV6-2/TRBV6-3,13,CASRKQGDQPQHF
TRBJ1-3,NA,TRBV20-1,14,CSARDVISGNTIYF
TRBJ2-1,NA,TRBV7-3,15,CASSAGLPPYNEQFF
TRBJ2-3,few,TRBV7-9,15,CASSWTRTSTDTQYF
TRBJ2-1,NA,TRBV7-6,14,CASSPIAGLNEQFF
TRBJ2-4,NA,TRBV4-3,13,CASSQDGGDIQYF
TRBJ1-2,few,TRBV6-1,13,CASSNLGSDGYTF
TRBJ2-3,few,TRBV7-3,14,CASSYLGNTDTQYF
TRBJ1-1,few,TRBV7-2,13,CASSFLVRNEAFF
TRBJ1-1,NA,TRBV19,14,CASSISRSNTEAFF
TRBJ2-7,NA,TRBV12-1,14,CASSFELQGDEQYF
TRBJ2-3,few,TRBV24-1,18,CATSDTGTSGRYTDTQYF
TRBJ1-6,NA,TRBV7-9,13,CASAEVPNSPLHF
TRBJ1-5,NA,TRBV28,12,CASSFAGQPQHF
TRBJ2-7,few,TRBV20-1,18,CSARGRGRARGAYYEQYF
TRBJ1-1,NA,TRBV2,13,CASSQAVNTEAFF
TRBJ1-4,few,TRBV20-1,13,CSAQGGAAEKLFF
TRBJ2-3,NA,TRBV20-1,14,CSAMRDSITDTQYF
TRBJ1-5,NA,TRBV11-2,17,CASSAGQGRMTNQPQHF
TRBJ1-1,few,TRBV20-1,12,CSVGTGRPGAFF
TRBJ2-1,NA,TRBV20-1,13,CSARGGSLNEQFF
TRBJ2-3,few,TRBV20-1,15,CSARFGGTGTDTQYF
TRBJ2-7,NA,TRBV7-3,14,CASSFGGRADEQYF
TRBJ2-7,NA,TRBV2,15,CASSPGTGFGYEQYF
TRBJ1-6,NA,TRBV20-1,15,CSAPVGTLYNSPLHF